This T cell receptor (beta chain) was identified during a study of T cell changes during pregnancy in multiple sclerosis. Germline CDR1 MNHEY, CDR2 SVGAGI. The CDR3 runs to 14 residues. Germline trimming cut 6 bases from V and 6 bases from J; bases unmatched to any gene: 6. The protocol was immunoSEQ multiplex PCR, while the TCRdb copy is restricted to in-frame clones and leaves out a portion. Among around 75,000 clones listed, approximately 88% were seen once. This sequence was found in a female donor in good health, enrolled as a control in a pregnancy study. Sequenced material: peripheral blood, taken in the first trimester of pregnancy. The rearrangement links TRBV6-5 to TRBJ1-1, with TRBD1 identical over 11 bases. The CDR3: CASRRDRGSAEAFF. The CDR3 nucleotides read TGTGCCAGCAGACGGGACAGGGGGAGCGCTGAAGCTTTCTTT.